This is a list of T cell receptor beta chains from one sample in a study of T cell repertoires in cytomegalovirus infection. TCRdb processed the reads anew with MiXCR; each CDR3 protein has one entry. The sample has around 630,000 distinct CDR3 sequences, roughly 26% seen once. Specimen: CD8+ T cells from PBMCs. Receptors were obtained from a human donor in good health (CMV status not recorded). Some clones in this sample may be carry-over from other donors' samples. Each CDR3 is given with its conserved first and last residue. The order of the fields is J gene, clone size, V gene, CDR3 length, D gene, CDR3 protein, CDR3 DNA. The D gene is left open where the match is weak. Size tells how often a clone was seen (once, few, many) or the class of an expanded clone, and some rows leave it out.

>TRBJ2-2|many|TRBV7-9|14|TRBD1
CASSRPGGAGELFF
TGTGCCAGCAGTAGACCAGGGGGAGCCGGGGAGCTGTTTTTT
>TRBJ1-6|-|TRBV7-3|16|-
CASSLGGGGVNSPLHF
TGTGCCAGCAGCTTAGGAGGTGGAGGGGTTAATTCACCCCTCCACTTT
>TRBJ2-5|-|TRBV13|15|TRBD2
CASRIAGNGAETQYF
TGTGCCAGCAGGATAGCGGGAAATGGGGCAGAGACCCAGTACTTC
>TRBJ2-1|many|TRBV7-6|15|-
CASSLAGNAYNEQFF
TGTGCCAGCAGCTTAGCCGGGAACGCCTACAATGAGCAGTTCTTC
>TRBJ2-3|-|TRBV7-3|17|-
CASSPTQQGSLTDTQYF
TGTGCCAGCAGCCCTACGCAACAAGGCAGTCTCACAGATACGCAGTATTTT
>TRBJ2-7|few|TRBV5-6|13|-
CASSSGGRPAKYF
TGTGCCAGCAGCTCTGGAGGTCGACCGGCAAAGTACTTC
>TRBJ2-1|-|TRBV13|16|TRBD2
CASSPPLAGGLDEQFF
TGTGCCAGCAGCCCACCCTTAGCGGGGGGGCTCGATGAGCAGTTCTTC
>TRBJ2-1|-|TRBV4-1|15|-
CASSQEGVPYNEQFF
TGCGCCAGCAGCCAAGAAGGGGTCCCCTACAATGAGCAGTTCTTC
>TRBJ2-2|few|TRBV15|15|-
CATSRDPGPAGELFF
TGTGCCACCAGCAGAGATCCGGGGCCCGCCGGGGAGCTGTTTTTT
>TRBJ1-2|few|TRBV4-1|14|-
CASSQVDRNYGYTF
TGCGCCAGCAGCCAAGTCGACCGAAACTATGGCTACACCTTC
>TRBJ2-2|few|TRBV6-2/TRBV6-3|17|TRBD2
CASSSPLAGGNTGELFF
TGTGCCAGCAGTTCTCCCCTAGCGGGGGGGAACACCGGGGAGCTGTTTTTT
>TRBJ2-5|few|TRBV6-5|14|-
CASSRKGYQETQYF
TGTGCCAGCAGCCGGAAGGGTTACCAAGAGACCCAGTACTTC
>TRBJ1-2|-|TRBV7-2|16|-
CASSSPPFIAKYGYTF
TGTGCCAGCAGCTCACCACCATTCATCGCTAAATATGGCTACACCTTC
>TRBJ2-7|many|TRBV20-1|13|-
CSAQKQESYEQYF
TGCAGTGCGCAGAAACAGGAATCCTACGAGCAGTACTTC
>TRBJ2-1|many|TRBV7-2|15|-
CASSESGTSYNEQFF
TGTGCCAGCAGCGAATCCGGGACATCCTACAATGAGCAGTTCTTC
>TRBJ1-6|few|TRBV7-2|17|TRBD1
CASSLGTGQRYNSPLHF
TGTGCCAGCAGCTTAGGGACAGGGCAGCGGTATAATTCACCCCTCCACTTT
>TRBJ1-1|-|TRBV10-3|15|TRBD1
CAILGTGTRVTEAFF
TGTGCCATCTTAGGGACAGGGACCCGGGTCACTGAAGCTTTCTTT
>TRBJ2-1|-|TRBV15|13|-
CATSRESYNEQFF
TGTGCCACCAGCAGAGAGAGCTACAATGAGCAGTTCTTC